Sequencing of this TCR beta chain was carried out in a study of blood T cell repertoires in COVID-19. The overall study: The United States, Italy and Spain provided the acute and convalescent COVID-19 samples.

Authors' methods: The assay estimated nucleated cells by amplifying reference gene primers. Data came from immunoSEQ multiplex PCR; TCRdb stores just in-frame clones and leaves some out. V, J and clone size are those of that table, while D and trimming were read from the DNA. Among around 260,000 clones listed, 85% to 90% were seen once. This receptor was taken from a man aged 25 to 40 with acute or convalescent COVID-19. Sequenced material: peripheral blood.

CDR3 sequence (DNA): TGTGCCAGCAGGGGGGACAGGGGACTAGTAGAGCAGTTCTTC. This encodes CASRGDRGLVEQFF. The chain joins TRBV6-6 to TRBJ2-1, with TRBD1 matching over 10 bases. This CDR3 has 14 amino acids. V was pared by 6 bases and J by 10 bases, with 9 bases of the junction left unmatched. The germline V gene has CDR1 MNHNY and CDR2 SVGAGI (reference sequence).